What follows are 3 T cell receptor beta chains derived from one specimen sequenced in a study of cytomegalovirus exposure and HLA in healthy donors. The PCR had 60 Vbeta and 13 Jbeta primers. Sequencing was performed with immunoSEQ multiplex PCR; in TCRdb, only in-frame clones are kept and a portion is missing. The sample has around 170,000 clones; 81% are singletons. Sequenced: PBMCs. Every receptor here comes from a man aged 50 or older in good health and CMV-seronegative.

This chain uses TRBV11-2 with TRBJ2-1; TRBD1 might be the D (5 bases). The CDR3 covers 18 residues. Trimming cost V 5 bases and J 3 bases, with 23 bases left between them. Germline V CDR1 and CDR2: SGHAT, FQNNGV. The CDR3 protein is CASSRWGRASALYNEQFF. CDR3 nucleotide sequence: TGTGCCAGCAGCCGGTGGGGCCGAGCCTCGGCCCTCTACAATGAGCAGTTCTTC.

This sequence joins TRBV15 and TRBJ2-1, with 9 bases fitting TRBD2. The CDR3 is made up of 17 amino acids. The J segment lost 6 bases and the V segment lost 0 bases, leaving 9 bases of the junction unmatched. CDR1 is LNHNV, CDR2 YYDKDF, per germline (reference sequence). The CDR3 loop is CATSRESPASGVNEQFF. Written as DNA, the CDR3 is TGTGCCACCAGCAGAGAGTCTCCGGCTAGCGGGGTCAATGAGCAGTTCTTC.

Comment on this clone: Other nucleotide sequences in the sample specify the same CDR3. CDR3 region: CASSLRLTTDTQYF. DNA for the CDR3: TGTGCCAGCAGCTTACGACTAACCACAGATACGCAGTATTTT. The chain joins TRBV11-2 to TRBJ2-3, with D possibly being TRBD2 (5 bases). CDR3 size: 14 residues. Per the germline V gene, CDR1 is SGHAT and CDR2 is FQNNGV. Trimming removed 2 bases from V and 2 bases from J, with 8 bases in between. Complete variable domain (other parts from reference TRBV11-2 and TRBJ2-3): EAGVAQSPRYKIIEKRQSVAFWCNPISGHATLYWYQQILGQGPKLLIQFQNNGVVDDSQLPKDRFSAERLKGVDSTLKIQPAKLEDSAVYLCASSLRLTTDTQYFGPGTRLTVL.